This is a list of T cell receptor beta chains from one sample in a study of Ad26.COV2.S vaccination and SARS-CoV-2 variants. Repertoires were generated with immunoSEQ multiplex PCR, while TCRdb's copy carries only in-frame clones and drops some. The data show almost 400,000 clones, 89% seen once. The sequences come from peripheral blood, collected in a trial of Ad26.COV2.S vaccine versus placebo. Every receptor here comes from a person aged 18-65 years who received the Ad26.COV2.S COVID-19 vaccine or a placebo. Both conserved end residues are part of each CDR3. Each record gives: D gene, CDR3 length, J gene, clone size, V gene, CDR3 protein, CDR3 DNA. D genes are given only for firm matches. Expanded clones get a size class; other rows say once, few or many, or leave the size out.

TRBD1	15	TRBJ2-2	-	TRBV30	CAWSQKDRVTGELFF	TGTGCCTGGAGTCAGAAAGACAGGGTTACCGGGGAGCTGTTTTTT
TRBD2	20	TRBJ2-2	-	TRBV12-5	CASGLVPGTSGRAVTGELFF	TGTGCTAGTGGTTTGGTACCGGGGACTAGCGGGAGGGCGGTCACCGGGGAGCTGTTTTTT
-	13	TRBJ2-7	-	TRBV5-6	CASSFRTADEQYF	TGTGCCAGCAGCTTCCGGACCGCTGACGAGCAGTACTTC
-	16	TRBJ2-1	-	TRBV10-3	CAISDEDWSSYNEQFF	TGTGCCATCAGTGATGAAGACTGGAGCTCCTACAATGAGCAGTTCTTC
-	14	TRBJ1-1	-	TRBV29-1	CSVFGGLGNTEAFF	TGCAGCGTTTTCGGGGGCCTTGGGAACACTGAAGCTTTCTTT
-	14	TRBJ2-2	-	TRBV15	CATSRAKSTGELFF	TGTGCCACCAGCAGAGCGAAGAGCACCGGGGAGCTGTTTTTT
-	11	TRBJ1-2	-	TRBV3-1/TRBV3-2	CASSDSYGYTF	TGTGCCAGTTCGGACAGCTATGGCTACACCTTC
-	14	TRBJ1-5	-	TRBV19	CASSIGRTNQPQHF	TGTGCCAGTAGTATAGGGAGAACCAATCAGCCCCAGCATTTT
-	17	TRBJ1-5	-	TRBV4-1	CASSQDCCQYSNQPQHF	TGCGCCAGCAGCCAAGATTGTTGCCAGTATAGCAATCAGCCCCAGCATTTT
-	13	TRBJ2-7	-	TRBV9	CASSVALGSEQYF	TGTGCCAGCAGCGTAGCTCTGGGCTCCGAGCAGTACTTC
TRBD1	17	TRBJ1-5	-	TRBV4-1	CASSLAGGVHGAQPQHF	TGCGCCAGCAGCCTTGCAGGGGGGGTCCACGGAGCTCAGCCCCAGCATTTT
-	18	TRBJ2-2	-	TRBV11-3	CASSWGSLAYANTGELFF	TGTGCCAGCAGCTGGGGGAGTCTAGCGTACGCGAACACCGGGGAGCTGTTTTTT
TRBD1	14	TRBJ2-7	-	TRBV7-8	CASSGRTGGGEQYF	TGTGCCAGCAGCGGCAGGACAGGGGGCGGAGAGCAGTACTTC
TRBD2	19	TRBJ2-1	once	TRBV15	CATSTQKGGTSGRLDEQFF	TGTGCCACCAGCACTCAAAAGGGCGGGACTAGCGGGAGATTGGACGAGCAGTTCTTC